A single sample is the source of the 20 T cell receptor beta chains below, sequenced in a study of OX40 agonist ivuxolimab in advanced cancers. TCRdb keeps only in-frame clones here, not all; method: immunoSEQ multiplex PCR. The sample includes 50,000 or so clones, roughly 83% of them seen just once. The source material was CD4+ or CD8+ T cells sorted from blood, sampled in a trial of the OX40 agonist ivuxolimab. Receptors were obtained from an adult with an advanced solid tumor such as melanoma, head and neck, liver or kidney cancer.

The CDR3 bases are TGTGCCAGCAGTTTTTTCTCATTTCACACCGGGGAGCTGTTTTTT. Translating it yields CASSFFSFHTGELFF. The chain joins TRBV28 to TRBJ2-2, with no clear D. The V and J ends lost 3 bases and 3 bases respectively, with 11 bases between them. This CDR3 spans 15 amino acids. Per germline, CDR1 MDHEN and CDR2 SYDVKM.

CDR3 sequence: CAGGTSGLSYEQYF. The CDR3 DNA is TGTGCCGGGGGGACTAGCGGGCTCTCCTACGAGCAGTACTTC. The chain recombines TRBV5-4 with TRBJ2-7; 12 nucleotides align to TRBD2. The CDR3 extends over 14 amino acids. CDR1 is SGHNT and CDR2 is YYREEE in the germline V gene (reference sequence). V shed 10 bases and J 0 bases; nucleotides not matched to a gene: 5.

A few counts support this clone. The chain links TRBV20-1 to TRBJ2-3; D call uncertain. The V end lost 5 bases, the J end lost 2 bases, and 5 bases lay between the germline ends. The CDR3 is 11 amino acids. From germline, CDR1 is DFQATT and CDR2 SNEGSKA (reference sequence). CDR3 sequence: CSAYNTDTQYF. CDR3 coding DNA: TGCAGTGCTTACAACACAGATACGCAGTATTTT.

With regard to this clone: Within the sample, other DNA sequences also encode this same CDR3. The chain links TRBV4-3 to TRBJ1-3, with no clear D. Trimming cost V 0 bases and J 4 bases, with 4 bases left between them. Germline CDR1 and CDR2: LGHNA and YSLEER. The CDR3 is made up of 13 amino acids. The CDR3 protein is CASSQEGGNTIYF. The DNA for the CDR3 is TGCGCCAGCAGCCAAGAGGGCGGAAACACCATATATTTT.

The genes are TRBV19 and TRBJ2-1; the D gene could be TRBD1 or TRBD2 (5 bases each). The germline gives CDR1 LNHDA, CDR2 SQIVND (reference sequence). The V and J ends lost 8 bases and 2 bases respectively, with 13 bases between them. The CDR3 has 14 amino acids. The CDR3 protein is CASLPPGPYNEQFF. The CDR3 DNA reads TGTGCCAGTCTGCCCCCGGGGCCCTACAATGAGCAGTTCTTC.

V usage is TRBV6-1 and J usage is TRBJ2-1, with TRBD2 matching 13 bases. With 3 bases clipped from V and 0 bases from J, the junction kept 2 bases outside the gene matches. This CDR3 is built from 17 residues. CDR1 and CDR2 from the germline V gene are MNHNS and SASEGT. The CDR3 here is CASSETSGRSSYNEQFF. The CDR3 DNA follows: TGTGCCAGCAGTGAGACTAGCGGGAGGAGCTCCTACAATGAGCAGTTCTTC.

The CDR3 coding sequence is TGCGCCAGCAGCCAAGATTTACTAGCGGGGACCACAGATACGCAGTATTTT. Amino acids: CASSQDLLAGTTDTQYF. The genes are TRBV4-3 and TRBJ2-3; 10 positions match TRBD2. The CDR3 runs 17 residues. Per germline, CDR1 LGHNA and CDR2 YSLEER. Trimming at V came to 0 bases and at J to 2 bases, leaving 5 bases not matched to a gene.

The chain employs TRBV6-5 and TRBJ2-5; 8 nucleotides align to TRBD2. The J segment lost 3 bases and the V segment lost 2 bases, leaving 2 bases of the junction unmatched. The germline V gene encodes CDR1 MNHEY and CDR2 SVGAGI. This CDR3 is 14 amino acids long. The CDR3 sequence: CASSYRGGKETQYF. The CDR3 DNA is TGTGCCAGCAGTTACCGGGGGGGCAAAGAGACCCAGTACTTC.

This chain uses TRBV5-1 with TRBJ1-3; D unresolved. The V gene's germline CDR1 is SGHRS and CDR2 YFSETQ. Trimming removed 1 base at V and 0 bases at J, with 14 bases between. This CDR3 has 17 amino acids. CDR3 DNA: TGCGCCAGCAGCTTGACGGGCAACCTCATCTCTGGAAACACCATATATTTT. Protein product: CASSLTGNLISGNTIYF.

This chain uses TRBV7-2 with TRBJ2-5; D gene unclear. The CDR3 consists of 14 residues. The germline V gene encodes CDR1 SGHTA and CDR2 FQGNSA. The V end lost 1 base, the J end lost 3 bases, and 9 bases lay between the germline ends. The CDR3 DNA reads as TGTGCCAGCAGCTTAGATGACATCAAAGAGACCCAGTACTTC. Protein sequence: CASSLDDIKETQYF.

The chain carries TRBV4-2 and TRBJ1-2; D gene uncertain. Germline loops: CDR1 LGHNA, CDR2 YNFKEQ. The CDR3 contains 17 residues. V was shortened by 3 bases and J by 12 bases, with 29 bases between the two germline ends. The CDR3 sequence is CASSHGKTPPSNFSDTF. The CDR3 bases are TGTGCCAGCAGCCATGGTAAGACACCGCCGAGTAATTTCAGCGACACCTTC.

The chain recombines TRBV7-2 with TRBJ2-2; TRBD1 aligns across 9 bases. The V gene's germline CDR1 is SGHTA and CDR2 FQGNSA. J was trimmed by 4 bases and V by 3 bases; bases with no gene match: 12. CDR3 size: 18 residues. CDR3 sequence: CASSLGTPGQGFTGELFF. The CDR3 nucleotides read TGTGCCAGCAGCTTGGGGACCCCGGGACAGGGTTTCACCGGGGAGCTGTTTTTT.

This clone has just one count. The V call is TRBV2, the J call TRBJ2-3; no firm D call. Germline V gene data show CDR1 as SNHLY and CDR2 as FYNNEI. This CDR3 spans 12 amino acids. The V end lost 6 bases, the J end lost 0 bases, and 4 bases lay between the germline ends. The CDR3 bases are TGTGCCAGCAGCGCTAGCACAGATACGCAGTATTTT. This encodes CASSASTDTQYF.

This clone was found once. J is TRBJ2-7 and V is TRBV18; perhaps TRBD2 as D (6 bases). Germline V gene data show CDR1 as KGHSH and CDR2 as LQKENI. CDR3 length: 15 amino acids. Trimming left V 3 bases short and J 2 bases short, with 14 bases between. As DNA, the CDR3 is TGTGCCAGCTCACCGTTAGCGGCGAGAACCTACGAGCAGTACTTC. It specifies CASSPLAARTYEQYF.

This chain connects TRBV5-1 to TRBJ2-3; 7 nucleotides align to TRBD2. Germline V gene sequence: CDR1 SGHRS, CDR2 YFSETQ. V was clipped by 5 bases and J by 1 base; unmatched bases: 4. The CDR3 length is 14 residues. CDR3 amino acids: CASRRESGTDTQYF. The CDR3 coding sequence is TGCGCCAGCAGGCGGGAGAGCGGCACAGATACGCAGTATTTT.

The chain uses TRBV10-2 and TRBJ1-1; a weak D match, TRBD1 (5 bases). From germline, CDR1 is WSHSY and CDR2 SAAADI. This CDR3 contains 13 residues. V was clipped by 6 bases and J by 1 base, with 9 bases between them. The CDR3 nucleotides read TGCGCCAGCAGCCTGACAGAGAACACTGAAGCTTTCTTT. It translates to CASSLTENTEAFF.

This sequence joins TRBV2 and TRBJ1-2, with D unresolved. This CDR3 region has 13 residues. In germline, CDR1 is SNHLY, CDR2 FYNNEI. Trimming took 3 bases from V and 3 from J, leaving 8 bases between them. In DNA, the CDR3 is TGTGCCAGCAGTGACCGCCCTTACTATGGCTACACCTTC. Its protein is CASSDRPYYGYTF.

This sequence joins TRBV19 and TRBJ1-4; D uncertain. Per germline, CDR1 LNHDA and CDR2 SQIVND (reference sequence). This CDR3 comprises 16 residues. The V end was cut by 8 bases, the J end by 3 bases, with 19 bases between. The CDR3 loop reads CASQTLYGRANEKLFF. CDR3 bases: TGTGCCAGTCAGACTCTCTACGGACGGGCTAATGAAAAACTGTTTTTT.

This chain uses TRBV12-5 with TRBJ2-1; D not resolved. Trimming stripped 5 bases from V and 10 bases from J, with 9 bases between. This CDR3 comprises 11 residues. CDR1 is LGHNT and CDR2 is FRNRAP in the germline V gene. CDR3 amino acids: CASGLSVEQFF. CDR3 sequence (DNA): TGTGCTAGTGGTCTATCAGTGGAGCAGTTCTTC.

The chain carries TRBV7-2 and TRBJ2-3; D is ambiguous. Germline CDR1 and CDR2: SGHTA and FQGNSA. V lost 5 bases to trimming and J lost 2 bases, with 5 bases between them. The CDR3 is made up of 12 amino acids. CDR3 region: CASSPYTDTQYF. DNA of the CDR3: TGTGCCAGCAGCCCGTACACAGATACGCAGTATTTT. Drawing the rest from reference TRBV7-2 and TRBJ2-3, the complete variable domain is GAGVSQSPSNKVTEKGKDVELRCDPISGHTALYWYRQSLGQGLEFLIYFQGNSAPDKSGLPSDRFSAERTGGSVSTLTIQRTQQEDSAVYLCASSPYTDTQYFGPGTRLTVL.